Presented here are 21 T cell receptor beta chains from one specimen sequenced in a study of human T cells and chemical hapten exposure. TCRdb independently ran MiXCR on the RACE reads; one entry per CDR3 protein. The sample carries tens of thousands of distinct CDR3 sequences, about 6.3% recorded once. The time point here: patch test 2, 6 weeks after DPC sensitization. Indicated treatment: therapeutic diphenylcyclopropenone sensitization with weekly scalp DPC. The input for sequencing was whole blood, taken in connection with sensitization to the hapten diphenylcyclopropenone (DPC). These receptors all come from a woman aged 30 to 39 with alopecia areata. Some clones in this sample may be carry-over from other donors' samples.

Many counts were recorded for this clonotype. The CDR3: CASNQGTNTEAFF. For the CDR3, the DNA is TGTGCTAGTAATCAGGGGACGAACACTGAAGCTTTCTTT. The chain has TRBV12-5 and TRBJ1-1; D is possibly TRBD1 (6 bases). Trimming removed 8 bases at V and 1 base at J, with 11 bases between. The CDR3 contains 13 residues. Germline CDR1 LGHNT, CDR2 FRNRAP.

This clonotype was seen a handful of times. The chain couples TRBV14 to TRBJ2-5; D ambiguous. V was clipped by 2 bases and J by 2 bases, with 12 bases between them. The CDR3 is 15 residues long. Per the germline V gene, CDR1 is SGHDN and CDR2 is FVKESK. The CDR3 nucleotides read TGTGCCAGCAGCCAATCACAGAACCGGCAAGAGACCCAGTACTTC. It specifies CASSQSQNRQETQYF. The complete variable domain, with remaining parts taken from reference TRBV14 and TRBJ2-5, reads EAGVTQFPSHSVIEKGQTVTLRCDPISGHDNLYWYRRVMGKEIKFLLHFVKESKQDESGMPNNRFLAERTGGTYSTLKVQPAELEDSGVYFCASSQSQNRQETQYFGPGTRLLVL.

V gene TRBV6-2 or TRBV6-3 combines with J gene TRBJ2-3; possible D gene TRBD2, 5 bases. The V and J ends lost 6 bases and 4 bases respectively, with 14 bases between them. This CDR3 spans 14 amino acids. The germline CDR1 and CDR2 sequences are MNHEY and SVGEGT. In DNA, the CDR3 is TGTGCCAGCAGAAACGGCGGGTTCCCAGATACGCAGTATTTT. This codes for CASRNGGFPDTQYF.

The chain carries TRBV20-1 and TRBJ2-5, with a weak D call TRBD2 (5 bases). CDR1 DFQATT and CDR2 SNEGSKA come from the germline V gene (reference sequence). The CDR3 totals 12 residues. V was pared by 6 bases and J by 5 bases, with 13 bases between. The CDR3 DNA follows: TGCAGTGCCCAGACGTCGGGGGAGACCCAGTACTTC. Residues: CSAQTSGETQYF.

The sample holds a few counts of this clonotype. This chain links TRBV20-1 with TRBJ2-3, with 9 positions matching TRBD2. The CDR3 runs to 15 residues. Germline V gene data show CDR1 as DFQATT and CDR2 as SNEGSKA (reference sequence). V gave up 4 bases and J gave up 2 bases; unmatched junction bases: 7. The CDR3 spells CSAISAGGITDTQYF. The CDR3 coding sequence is TGCAGTGCTATAAGCGCGGGGGGGATCACAGATACGCAGTATTTT.

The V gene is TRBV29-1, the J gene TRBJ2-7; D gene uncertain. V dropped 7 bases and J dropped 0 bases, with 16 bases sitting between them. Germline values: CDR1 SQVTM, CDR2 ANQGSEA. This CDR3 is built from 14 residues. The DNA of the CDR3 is TGCAGCGCAACTCACCTGGGTCACTCCTACGAGCAGTACTTC. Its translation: CSATHLGHSYEQYF.

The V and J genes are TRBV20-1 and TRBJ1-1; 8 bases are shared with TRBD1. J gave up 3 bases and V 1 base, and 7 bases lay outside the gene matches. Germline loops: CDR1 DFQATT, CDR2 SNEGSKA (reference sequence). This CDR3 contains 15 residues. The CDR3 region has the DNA TGCAGTGCTAGAGGCGGGGGCAGGGGGCACACTGAAGCTTTCTTT. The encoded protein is CSARGGGRGHTEAFF.

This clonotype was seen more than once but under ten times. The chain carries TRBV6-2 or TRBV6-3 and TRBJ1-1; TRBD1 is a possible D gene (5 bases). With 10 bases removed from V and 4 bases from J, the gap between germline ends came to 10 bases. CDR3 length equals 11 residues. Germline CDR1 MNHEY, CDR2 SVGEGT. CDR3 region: CAINQGTEAFF. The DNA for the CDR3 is TGTGCCATCAATCAGGGCACTGAAGCTTTCTTT.

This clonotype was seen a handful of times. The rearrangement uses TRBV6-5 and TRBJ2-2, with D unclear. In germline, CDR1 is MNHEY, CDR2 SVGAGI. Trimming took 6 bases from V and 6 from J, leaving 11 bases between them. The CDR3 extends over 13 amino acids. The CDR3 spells CASSQREPGELFF. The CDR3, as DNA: TGTGCCAGCAGCCAAAGGGAACCCGGGGAGCTGTTTTTT.

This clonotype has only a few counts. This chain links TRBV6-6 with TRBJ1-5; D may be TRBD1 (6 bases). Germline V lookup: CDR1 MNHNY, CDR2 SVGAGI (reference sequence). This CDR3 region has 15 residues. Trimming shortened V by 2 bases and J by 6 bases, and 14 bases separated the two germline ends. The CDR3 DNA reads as TGTGCCAGCAGTTACGGAGGACAGTCCGGTCAGCCCCAGCATTTT. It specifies CASSYGGQSGQPQHF.

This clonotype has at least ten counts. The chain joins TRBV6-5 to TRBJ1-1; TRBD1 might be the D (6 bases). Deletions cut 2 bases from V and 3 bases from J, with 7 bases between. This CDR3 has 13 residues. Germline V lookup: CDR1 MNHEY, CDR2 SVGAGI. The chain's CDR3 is CASSYEGDTEAFF. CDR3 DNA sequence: TGTGCCAGCAGTTACGAGGGGGACACTGAAGCTTTCTTT.

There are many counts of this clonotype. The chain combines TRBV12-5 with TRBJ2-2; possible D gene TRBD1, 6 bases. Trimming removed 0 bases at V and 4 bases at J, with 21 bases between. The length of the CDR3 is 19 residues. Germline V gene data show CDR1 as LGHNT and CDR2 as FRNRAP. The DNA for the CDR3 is TGTGCTAGTGGTTTGGTCCGAGACCTTGGGCAGGGGACCACCGGGGAGCTGTTTTTT. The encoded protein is CASGLVRDLGQGTTGELFF. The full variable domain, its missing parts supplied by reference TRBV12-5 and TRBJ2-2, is DARVTQTPRHKVTEMGQEVTMRCQPILGHNTVFWYRQTMMQGLELLAYFRNRAPLDDSGMPKDRFSAEMPDATLATLKIQPSEPRDSAVYFCASGLVRDLGQGTTGELFFGEGSRLTVL.

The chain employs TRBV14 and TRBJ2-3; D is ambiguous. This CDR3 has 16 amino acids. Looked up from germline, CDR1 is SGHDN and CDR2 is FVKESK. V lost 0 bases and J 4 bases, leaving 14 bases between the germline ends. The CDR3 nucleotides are TGTGCCAGCAGCCAAGACGAAGGTTTGCTGGCAGATACGCAGTATTTT. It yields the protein CASSQDEGLLADTQYF.

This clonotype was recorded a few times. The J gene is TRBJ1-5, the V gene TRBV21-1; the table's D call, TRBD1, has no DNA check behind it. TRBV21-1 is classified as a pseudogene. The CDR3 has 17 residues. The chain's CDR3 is CASSKVLEGQGHQPQHF. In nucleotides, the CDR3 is TGTGCCAGCAGCAAAGTCCTCGAGGGACAGGGCCATCAGCCCCAGCATTTT.

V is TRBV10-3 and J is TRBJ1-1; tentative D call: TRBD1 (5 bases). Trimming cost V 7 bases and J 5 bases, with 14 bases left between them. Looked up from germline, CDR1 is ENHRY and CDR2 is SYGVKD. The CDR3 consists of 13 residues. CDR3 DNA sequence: TGTGCCATCATGGGGGTAGTGATGACTGAAGCTTTCTTT. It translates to CAIMGVVMTEAFF.

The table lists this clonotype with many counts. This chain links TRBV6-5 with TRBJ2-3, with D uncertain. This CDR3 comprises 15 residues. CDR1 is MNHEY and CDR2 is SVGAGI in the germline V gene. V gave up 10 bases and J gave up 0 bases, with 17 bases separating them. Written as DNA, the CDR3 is TGTGCCATCGCTAGGACGGTGGCTAGCACAGATACGCAGTATTTT. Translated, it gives CAIARTVASTDTQYF.

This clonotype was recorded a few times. As DNA, the CDR3 is TGTGCCAGCAGTTACTCCCTTAACTCGAGCTCCTACAATGAGCAGTTCTTC. This translates into CASSYSLNSSSYNEQFF. This chain joins TRBV6-2 or TRBV6-3 and TRBJ2-1, with D hard to call. Germline V lookup: CDR1 MNHEY, CDR2 SVGEGT. The V end lost 0 bases, the J end lost 0 bases, and 12 bases lay between the germline ends. The length of the CDR3 is 17 residues.

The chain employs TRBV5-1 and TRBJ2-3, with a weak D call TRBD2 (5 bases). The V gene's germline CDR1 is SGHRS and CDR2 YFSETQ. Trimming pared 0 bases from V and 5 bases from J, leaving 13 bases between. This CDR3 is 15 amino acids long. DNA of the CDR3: TGCGCCAGCAGCTTGGCTAGCTCCCAACGAGATACGCAGTATTTT. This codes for CASSLASSQRDTQYF.

The CDR3 loop reads CASKVRSSYNEQFF. DNA for the CDR3: TGTGCCAGCAAGGTGAGAAGCTCCTACAATGAGCAGTTCTTC. The genes are TRBV2 and TRBJ2-1; no firm D call. CDR1 and CDR2 from the germline V gene are SNHLY and FYNNEI. Trimming left V 7 bases short and J 0 bases short, with 10 bases between. The CDR3 covers 14 residues.

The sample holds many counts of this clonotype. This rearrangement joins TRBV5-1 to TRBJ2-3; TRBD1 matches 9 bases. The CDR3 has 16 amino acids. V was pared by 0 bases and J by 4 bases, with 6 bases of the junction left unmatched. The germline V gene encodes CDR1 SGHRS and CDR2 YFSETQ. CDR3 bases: TGCGCCAGCAGCTTGGGACTGGACAGGGGTTCAGATACGCAGTATTTT. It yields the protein CASSLGLDRGSDTQYF.

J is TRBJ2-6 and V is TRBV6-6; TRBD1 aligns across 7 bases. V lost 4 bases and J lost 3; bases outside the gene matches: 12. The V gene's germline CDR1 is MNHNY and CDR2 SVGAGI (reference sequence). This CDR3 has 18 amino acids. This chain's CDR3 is CASSSYWDSPFGANVLTF. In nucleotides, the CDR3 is TGTGCCAGCAGTTCCTATTGGGACAGCCCTTTTGGGGCCAACGTCCTGACTTTC.